A single sample is the source of the 9 T cell receptor beta chains below, sequenced in a study of a mutant IDH1 vaccine in newly diagnosed glioma. No antigen has been assigned to these receptors. Libraries were prepared by immunoSEQ multiplex PCR; TCRdb keeps only in-frame clonotypes and omits some of them. In the table there are over 45,000 clones, roughly 80% of which are singletons. Stated time point: week 23, last vaccination. Every vaccine dose comprised 300 ug of mutant IDH1 20-mer peptide plus topical imiquimod. The input for sequencing was PBMCs, taken from a glioma patient whose treatment included an IDH1 peptide vaccine. Receptor source: a man aged 40-50 years with glioma.

J is TRBJ2-5 and V is TRBV6-5, with TRBD2 identical over 8 bases. Germline V gene data show CDR1 as MNHEY and CDR2 as SVGAGI. This CDR3 comprises 15 residues. Unmatched junction bases numbered 12, after V lost 8 bases and J lost 4 bases. The CDR3 protein is CASRERAGGRETQYF. CDR3 bases: TGTGCCAGCCGAGAGAGGGCGGGGGGTAGAGAGACCCAGTACTTC.

This clone is termed medium-sized. The V call is TRBV5-1, the J call TRBJ1-6, with D maybe TRBD1 (5 bases). This CDR3 is built from 16 residues. V lost 0 bases and J 5 bases, leaving 12 bases between the germline ends. Germline CDR1 reads SGHRS; CDR2 reads YFSETQ. CDR3 protein: CASSLAGEAHNSPLHF. DNA for the CDR3: TGCGCCAGCAGCTTGGCGGGGGAGGCCCATAATTCACCCCTCCACTTT. The full variable domain, its missing parts supplied by reference TRBV5-1 and TRBJ1-6, is KAGVTQTPRYLIKTRGQQVTLSCSPISGHRSVSWYQQTPGQGLQFLFEYFSETQRNKGNFPGRFSGRQFSNSRSEMNVSTLELGDSALYLCASSLAGEAHNSPLHFGNGTRLTVT.

CDR3 region: CSVEGQGPGYTF. In DNA, the CDR3 is TGCAGCGTTGAAGGGCAGGGGCCTGGCTACACCTTC. This chain uses TRBV29-1 with TRBJ1-2; possibly TRBD1 for D (6 bases). The germline gives CDR1 SQVTM, CDR2 ANQGSEA. There are 12 residues in the CDR3. Trimming stripped 1 base from V and 7 bases from J, with 10 bases between.

V and J are TRBV4-1 and TRBJ1-6, with D perhaps TRBD1 (5 bases). Germline V gene lookup returns CDR1 MGHRA and CDR2 YSYEKL. Trimming stripped 4 bases from V and 11 bases from J, with 18 bases between. The CDR3 contains 15 residues. CDR3 region: CASSPLEQGSAPLHF. The CDR3 coding sequence is TGCGCCAGCAGCCCTCTTGAGCAGGGTTCGGCACCCCTCCACTTT.

The chain carries TRBV27 and TRBJ2-2, with D perhaps matching TRBD1 (6 bases). Trimming took off 6 bases at V and 6 bases at J, with 11 bases between the two ends. Germline V gives CDR1 MNHEY, CDR2 SMNVEV (reference sequence). The CDR3 is made up of 13 amino acids. DNA of the CDR3: TGTGCCAGCAGGCTACAGGGTCCCGGGGAGCTGTTTTTT. This gives the protein CASRLQGPGELFF.

The V and J genes are TRBV6-1 and TRBJ2-3; D is unclear. There are 10 residues in the CDR3. The V gene lost 6 bases and the J gene lost 9 bases, with 7 bases spanning the gap. The germline gives CDR1 MNHNS, CDR2 SASEGT. CDR3 bases: TGTGCCAGCAGCGAGTCGACGCAGTATTTT. Protein: CASSESTQYF.

This sequence joins TRBV7-2 and TRBJ2-7; 9 nucleotides line up with TRBD1. Unmatched junction bases numbered 2, after V lost 3 bases and J lost 2 bases. This CDR3 contains 14 residues. Germline V gene lookup returns CDR1 SGHTA and CDR2 FQGNSA. The CDR3 sequence: CASSFGTGPYEQYF. The CDR3 bases are TGTGCCAGCAGCTTCGGGACAGGGCCCTACGAGCAGTACTTC.

This rearrangement joins TRBV27 to TRBJ2-2; D is unresolved. The V end lost 5 bases, the J end lost 4 bases, and 14 bases lay between the germline ends. Per germline, CDR1 MNHEY and CDR2 SMNVEV (reference sequence). The CDR3 contains 15 residues. CDR3 nucleotide sequence: TGTGCCAGCAGTCTCGGGCCGACGGGCACCGGGGAGCTGTTTTTT. Translated: CASSLGPTGTGELFF.

The genes are TRBV5-6 and TRBJ2-2; D may be TRBD2 (6 bases). Germline V CDR1 and CDR2: SGHDT, YYEEEE. The CDR3 has 17 residues. Between the trimmed V and J ends, which lost 2 bases and 2 bases, there was a span of 16 bases. The CDR3 DNA reads TGTGCCAGCAGCTTAGGAGGGACCTGGGCAAACACCGGGGAGCTGTTTTTT. This gives the protein CASSLGGTWANTGELFF.